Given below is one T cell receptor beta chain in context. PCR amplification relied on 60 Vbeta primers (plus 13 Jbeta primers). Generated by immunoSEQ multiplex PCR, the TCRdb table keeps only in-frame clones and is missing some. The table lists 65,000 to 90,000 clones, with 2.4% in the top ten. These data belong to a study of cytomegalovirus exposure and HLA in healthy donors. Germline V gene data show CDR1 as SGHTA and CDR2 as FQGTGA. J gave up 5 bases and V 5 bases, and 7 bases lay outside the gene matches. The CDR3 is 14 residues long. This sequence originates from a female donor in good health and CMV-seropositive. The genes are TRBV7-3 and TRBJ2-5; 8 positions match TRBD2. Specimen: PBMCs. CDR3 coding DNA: TGTGCCAGCAGCCCGCTCGGGGGGGCGGAGACCCAGTACTTC. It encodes CASSPLGGAETQYF.